What follows is one T cell receptor (beta chain) and its context. The protocol was immunoSEQ multiplex PCR, while the TCRdb copy is restricted to in-frame clones and leaves out a portion. The sample contains roughly 140,000 clones, around 77% of which appear only once. The data stem from a study of blood T cell repertoires in COVID-19. This CDR3 spans 13 amino acids. The V end was cut by 5 bases, the J end by 2 bases, with 8 bases between. Germline CDR1 MDHEN, CDR2 SYDVKM. The sequenced sample consisted of peripheral blood. The TCR comes from a man aged 50-60 years with active or convalescent COVID-19. This chain links TRBV28 with TRBJ2-3; D gene unclear. The CDR3 loop reads CASSTTITDTQYF. The DNA for the CDR3 is TGTGCCAGCAGTACTACTATCACAGATACGCAGTATTTT.